The sequence of this T cell receptor beta chain was determined in a study of blood T cell repertoires in COVID-19. Whole-study context: T cells, B-cell-depleted T cells, or PBMCs provided the cDNA or gDNA that served as material.

Ages ranged from roughly 18 to 95 years, with residence in more than 20 US areas. Which cohort a participant joined came from the clinical history participants gave. Among Cohort 3 donors, those recovered had two negative PCRs, clearance, or symptom resolution. Germline loops: CDR1 SGDLS, CDR2 YYNGEE. The CDR3 runs 16 residues. V gave up 0 bases and J gave up 7 bases, with 19 bases separating them. Clones were sequenced by immunoSEQ multiplex PCR, and TCRdb holds only the in-frame ones, with some missing. The profile shows about 270,000 clones, roughly nine tenths of them singletons. This chain connects TRBV9 to TRBJ1-2; perhaps TRBD1 as D (6 bases). Sequencing was done on a sample of PBMCs or T cells enriched from blood (not recorded which). This receptor was identified in a woman between 18 and 30 years old who had recovered from COVID-19. DNA of the CDR3: TGTGCCAGCAGCGTAGATCCCGGAAGACAGGCGGCTGGCTACACCTTC. This translates into CASSVDPGRQAAGYTF.